The T cell receptor beta chain described here comes from a study of identical twins. Regarding the study as a whole: A partial confounding effect on zero-insertion analyses could come from invariant MAIT and iNKT cells.

Concerning this clonotype itself: Its target is unknown.

Via MiXCR, TCRdb re-called the 5' RACE reads, giving one row per CDR3 protein. The sample lists under 900,000 distinct CDR3 sequences; over 15% were seen once. With V trimmed by 6 bases and J by 7 bases, 12 bases remained unmatched. Looked up from germline, CDR1 is SQVTM and CDR2 is ANQGSEA. The length of the CDR3 is 15 residues. These same records also appear under a second study, on T cells expressing NK-cell markers. From that study: Serological testing identified seven of the eight sequenced donors as HCMV-seropositive and one as seronegative.

The sequenced material came from PBMCs. The genes are TRBV29-1 and TRBJ2-2, with 9 bases that match TRBD2. This TCR derives from a woman younger than 35 in good health. The CDR3 here is CSVAPGLAAGGELFF. Written as DNA, the CDR3 is TGCAGCGTCGCTCCGGGACTAGCTGCCGGCGGGGAGCTGTTTTTT.